This T cell receptor beta chain emerged from a study of cytomegalovirus exposure and HLA in healthy donors. Notes on the study in general: The dataset shows that most TCR sequences were rare, while some public TCRs occurred in many donors. Through in vitro validation, a few CMV-associated chains were shown to be specific for CMV antigens. The study put 150 to 200 TCR beta chains on its list as cytomegalovirus-associated.

Only in-frame clones appear in the TCRdb table, and some are missing; sequencing was by immunoSEQ multiplex PCR. Of around 400,000 clones detected, just over 85% appear once; the ten largest clones hold around 0.8%. A remark on this clone: Its antigen remains unidentified.

Among the roughly 120 subjects of the validation cohort, separate from the roughly 650-subject first cohort, were the donors. The sequenced sample was PBMCs. The sequence came from a young woman in good health and CMV-seronegative.

CDR3 in DNA: TGTGCCAGCAGCTTAGTCGGGGTGGGCACTGAAGCTTTCTTT. Its protein is CASSLVGVGTEAFF. V gene TRBV7-9 combines with J gene TRBJ1-1; D remains unclear. The CDR3 extends over 14 amino acids. Germline lookup yields CDR1 SEHNR and CDR2 FQNEAQ (reference sequence). Trimming removed 1 base from V and 4 bases from J, with 10 bases in between.